This T cell receptor (beta chain) was sequenced in a study of shared clonotypes between healthy human individuals. Study-level results: Among non-shared clonotypes, generation probabilities were lower than among those shared by all four donors. As a rule, naive subsets had a larger estimated richness than memory subsets.

Cells designated naive CD8 were CD45RO-negative and were positively selected for CCR7, with terminally differentiated effector memory CD45RA+ cells excluded. The donors, all of them Caucasian adults, lived in Nashville, Tennessee. The germline V gene has CDR1 MGHRA and CDR2 YSYEKL. The CDR3 is 16 residues long. V gave up 1 base and J gave up 2 bases; unmatched junction bases: 5. Profiled with immunoSEQ multiplex PCR; TCRdb holds only in-frame clones, not every one. The table shows about 650,000 clones, with roughly 96% occurring only once. With respect to this clone: Antigen unknown.

Sequencing input: naive CD8+ T cells sorted from blood. V gene TRBV4-1 combines with J gene TRBJ2-7; 10 nucleotides agree with TRBD2. The source of this sequence is a woman younger than 45 in good health. The CDR3, as DNA: TGCGCCAGCAGCCAAGCTTCGGGACTAGCGACCTACGAGCAGTACTTC. Amino acid sequence: CASSQASGLATYEQYF.